A selection of T cell receptor beta chains follows, all from one sample in a study of identical twins. TCRdb called the 5' RACE reads again in MiXCR, with one record for every CDR3 protein. The repertoire holds 200,000 to 250,000 distinct CDR3 sequences, with more than 9.5% as singletons. The data were also submitted as part of a second study, on yellow fever vaccine responses in identical twins.

Source material: memory (CD45RO+) T cells sorted from blood. These receptors came from a young woman in good health. CDR3s include the opening cysteine and the closing phenylalanine or tryptophan. Fields, in order: V gene, J gene, clone size, D gene, CDR3 protein, CDR3 DNA. The D gene is left open where the match is weak. Only part of the rows carry a size: once, few, many, or a class if the clone is expanded.

V gene: TRBV20-1
J gene: TRBJ2-7
clone size: few
D gene: TRBD1
CDR3 protein: CSAPEPGQGFEQYF
CDR3 DNA: TGCAGTGCCCCAGAGCCGGGACAGGGTTTTGAGCAGTACTTC

V gene: TRBV4-1
J gene: TRBJ2-1
clone size: many
D gene: .
CDR3 protein: CASSQNGNNEQFF
CDR3 DNA: TGCGCCAGCAGCCAAAACGGGAACAATGAGCAGTTCTTC

V gene: TRBV10-3
J gene: TRBJ2-7
clone size: .
D gene: .
CDR3 protein: CAISEGAEQYF
CDR3 DNA: TGTGCCATCAGTGAGGGGGCCGAGCAGTACTTC

V gene: TRBV5-6
J gene: TRBJ2-2
clone size: few
D gene: .
CDR3 protein: CASSLKTGELFF
CDR3 DNA: TGTGCCAGCAGCCTAAAAACCGGGGAGCTGTTTTTT

V gene: TRBV4-2
J gene: TRBJ2-3
clone size: many
D gene: .
CDR3 protein: CASSLLFADTQYF
CDR3 DNA: TGTGCCAGCAGCCTACTTTTCGCAGATACGCAGTATTTT

V gene: TRBV4-2
J gene: TRBJ2-7
clone size: many
D gene: .
CDR3 protein: CASSPVRTYEQYF
CDR3 DNA: TGTGCCAGCAGCCCCGTACGCACCTACGAGCAGTACTTC

V gene: TRBV11-2
J gene: TRBJ2-2
clone size: few
D gene: .
CDR3 protein: CASSLGPRGGTSTGELFF
CDR3 DNA: TGTGCCAGCAGCTTAGGACCCAGAGGCGGGACGAGCACCGGGGAGCTGTTTTTT

V gene: TRBV29-1
J gene: TRBJ1-1
clone size: .
D gene: .
CDR3 protein: CSVDPDTTNEAFF
CDR3 DNA: TGCAGCGTTGATCCGGACACGACGAATGAAGCTTTCTTT

V gene: TRBV5-5
J gene: TRBJ2-3
clone size: .
D gene: .
CDR3 protein: CASSLTGYGTDTQYF
CDR3 DNA: TGTGCCAGCAGCTTAACAGGCTACGGCACAGATACGCAGTATTTT

V gene: TRBV3-1
J gene: TRBJ1-5
clone size: .
D gene: .
CDR3 protein: CASSSWTVRQPQHF
CDR3 DNA: TGTGCCAGCAGCTCGTGGACAGTTAGGCAGCCCCAGCATTTT

V gene: TRBV28
J gene: TRBJ1-5
clone size: few
D gene: .
CDR3 protein: CASSYRGRGESQPQHF
CDR3 DNA: TGTGCCAGCAGTTATCGGGGGCGAGGAGAGAGTCAGCCCCAGCATTTT

V gene: TRBV7-2
J gene: TRBJ2-1
clone size: many
D gene: .
CDR3 protein: CASSPTINEQFF
CDR3 DNA: TGTGCCAGCAGCCCCACTATAAATGAGCAGTTCTTC

V gene: TRBV7-8
J gene: TRBJ2-2
clone size: .
D gene: .
CDR3 protein: CASSLLNENTGELFF
CDR3 DNA: TGTGCCAGCAGCTTATTGAATGAGAACACCGGGGAGCTGTTTTTT

V gene: TRBV12-3/TRBV12-4
J gene: TRBJ2-1
clone size: many
D gene: TRBD2
CDR3 protein: CASSPGLASGEQFF
CDR3 DNA: TGTGCCAGCAGCCCCGGACTAGCGTCGGGCGAGCAGTTCTTC

V gene: TRBV5-4
J gene: TRBJ2-3
clone size: .
D gene: .
CDR3 protein: CASSFAGTRYTDTQYF
CDR3 DNA: TGTGCCAGCAGCTTCGCCGGTACCCGATACACAGATACGCAGTATTTT

V gene: TRBV5-6
J gene: TRBJ2-1
clone size: .
D gene: .
CDR3 protein: CASSSAQWSYNEQFF
CDR3 DNA: TGTGCCAGCAGCTCCGCCCAGTGGAGTTACAATGAGCAGTTCTTC

V gene: TRBV11-2
J gene: TRBJ1-2
clone size: many
D gene: .
CDR3 protein: CASSLYGGTYGYTF
CDR3 DNA: TGTGCCAGCAGCTTATACGGGGGCACGTATGGCTACACCTTC

V gene: TRBV2
J gene: TRBJ2-6
clone size: .
D gene: .
CDR3 protein: CASSLDRFSGANVLTF
CDR3 DNA: TGTGCCAGCAGTCTAGACCGGTTCTCTGGGGCCAACGTCCTGACTTTC

V gene: TRBV7-2
J gene: TRBJ2-5
clone size: few
D gene: .
CDR3 protein: CASSRSAETQYF
CDR3 DNA: TGTGCCAGCAGCCGGTCTGCAGAGACCCAGTACTTC

V gene: TRBV6-1
J gene: TRBJ2-1
clone size: many
D gene: .
CDR3 protein: CASSRPPTPYNEQFF
CDR3 DNA: TGTGCCAGCAGTAGACCGCCTACTCCCTACAATGAGCAGTTCTTC

V gene: TRBV25-1
J gene: TRBJ2-1
clone size: many
D gene: .
CDR3 protein: CASSELRGTGGNEQFF
CDR3 DNA: TGTGCCAGCAGTGAACTCAGGGGTACTGGGGGCAATGAGCAGTTCTTC

V gene: TRBV15
J gene: TRBJ2-1
clone size: .
D gene: .
CDR3 protein: CATSDGVDPYNEQFF
CDR3 DNA: TGTGCCACCAGCGACGGGGTAGACCCCTACAATGAGCAGTTCTTC

V gene: TRBV2
J gene: TRBJ2-1
clone size: .
D gene: TRBD1
CDR3 protein: CASSPDRGYHNEQFF
CDR3 DNA: TGTGCCAGCAGCCCCGACAGGGGATACCACAATGAGCAGTTCTTC

V gene: TRBV5-4
J gene: TRBJ1-2
clone size: few
D gene: .
CDR3 protein: CASSLGGTNYGYTF
CDR3 DNA: TGTGCCAGCAGCTTGGGGGGGACTAACTATGGCTACACCTTC

V gene: TRBV29-1
J gene: TRBJ2-7
clone size: few
D gene: TRBD1
CDR3 protein: CSVDAGTGRNEQYF
CDR3 DNA: TGCAGCGTTGACGCCGGGACAGGGCGGAACGAGCAGTACTTC